The T cell receptor beta chain under discussion was sequenced for a study of CD8+CD57+ T cells in acquired aplastic anemia. General study points: Significant differences in CD8+ Simpson's diversity were not observed between patients and controls. Nearly 30 was the count of CD8+ CDR3 sequences that patients shared with controls.

About this clonotype: Its antigen is not known.

Profiling of TCR beta VDJ combinations and CDR3 sequences used genomic DNA as template. TCRdb used MiXCR to reprocess the reads, holding one entry per CDR3 protein. Found here are fewer than 200,000 distinct CDR3 sequences, under 50% of them singletons; the top ten hold about 1.7%. This CDR3 is built from 13 residues. The V gene's germline CDR1 is SNHLY and CDR2 FYNNEI. V lost 6 bases, J lost 5 bases, and 11 bases lay in between. Sequencing was done on patients that had shown CD8+CD57+ cell expansion by flow cytometry. Patients were therapy-naive when their blood was sampled. This sequence joins TRBV2 and TRBJ1-5; the D gene is possibly TRBD1 (5 bases). Material for sequencing was sorted CD4+, CD8+, or CD8+CD57+ T cells (not recorded which) from PBMCs. The receptor's source is a human donor with aplastic anemia. The CDR3 sequence: CASRWGWDQPQHF. CDR3 DNA: TGTGCCAGCAGGTGGGGGTGGGATCAGCCCCAGCATTTT.